The clone carrying this T cell receptor beta chain is called medium-sized based on its frequency. Its antigen is currently unknown. TCRdb reprocessed the 10x single-cell sequencing reads; each CDR3 protein has one entry and no DNA is given. This sample's table has hundreds of distinct CDR3 sequences. The data stem from a study of CD8 T cells in cerebrospinal fluid in Alzheimer's disease. Study results and caveats: No causal link between EBV and Alzheimer's follows from EBV-specific cerebrospinal fluid TCRs, authors warned. Patients with mild cognitive impairment or Alzheimer's disease had a larger top CSF clone percentage than controls.

CDR3 length: 14 residues. The J gene is TRBJ1-6, the V gene TRBV12-3 or TRBV12-4; TCRdb picks TRBD1, but there is no DNA to check that call. Sequencing input: cerebrospinal fluid. The TCR was taken from a human donor with Alzheimer's disease. The CDR3 sequence: CASSPGQKDSPLHF.